These 10 T cell receptor beta chains were sequenced from one sample in a study of control samples from healthy donors and cancer patients. Sequencing used immunoSEQ multiplex PCR; TCRdb keeps in-frame clones, though not all of them. Counted here are roughly 370,000 clones, 75% to 95% occurring once; the ten biggest clones make up more than 6%. Sequenced sample: PBMCs. Every receptor here comes from a man aged 40-49 years with head and neck cancer.

The V gene is TRBV10-3, the J gene TRBJ2-1; D is uncertain. Germline CDR1 is ENHRY and CDR2 is SYGVKD. V lost 0 bases to trimming and J lost 8 bases, with 8 bases between them. The CDR3 has 13 amino acids. CDR3 nucleotides: TGTGCCATCAGTGAGTCGAGAATCGATGAGCAGTTCTTC. It translates to CAISESRIDEQFF.

This chain links TRBV27 with TRBJ2-7; 8 bases agree with TRBD1. CDR3 length: 15 amino acids. CDR1 is MNHEY, CDR2 SMNVEV, per germline (reference sequence). With V trimmed by 5 bases and J by 3 bases, 9 bases remained unmatched. The CDR3 coding sequence is TGTGCCAGCAGTCCCTGGACAGGGCCTAACTACGAGCAGTACTTC. This translates into CASSPWTGPNYEQYF.

The sample holds one count of this clone. The rearrangement uses TRBV6-1 and TRBJ1-3; 11 bases are a match to TRBD1. The CDR3 runs 15 residues. CDR1 MNHNS and CDR2 SASEGT come from the germline V gene. Trimming cost V 1 base and J 7 bases; bases outside gene matches: 3. The CDR3 DNA reads TGTGCCAGCAGTGAAGTCCGGGACAGGGGGAACACCATATATTTT. It translates to CASSEVRDRGNTIYF.

The chain is built from TRBV19 and TRBJ2-2; TRBD1 agrees at 9 bases. The V and J ends lost 3 bases and 7 bases, in that order; junction bases with no gene match: 12. The CDR3 extends over 17 amino acids. Germline CDR1 and CDR2: LNHDA and SQIVND (reference sequence). The DNA of the CDR3 is TGTGCCAGTAGTATTCCCCGGGGGGACAGGGTAATCGGGGAGCTGTTTTTT. It specifies CASSIPRGDRVIGELFF.

The genes are TRBV28 and TRBJ2-7, with D perhaps matching TRBD2 (5 bases). The V end was cut by 6 bases, the J end by 0 bases, with 9 bases between. The CDR3 loop spans 13 amino acids. Germline V CDR1 and CDR2: MDHEN, SYDVKM. The CDR3 DNA follows: TGTGCCAGCAGCAAGCGGAACTCCTACGAGCAGTACTTC. It translates to CASSKRNSYEQYF.

This rearrangement joins TRBV7-3 to TRBJ2-3; 10 bases fit TRBD2. V dropped 1 base and J dropped 3; count of bases not matched to a gene: 7. The CDR3 consists of 17 residues. CDR1 and CDR2 (germline): SGHTA, FQGTGA. CDR3 region: CASSLNPSSGSTDTQYF. As DNA, the CDR3 is TGTGCCAGCAGCTTAAATCCGTCTAGCGGGAGTACAGATACGCAGTATTTT. The full variable domain, completed using reference TRBV7-3 and TRBJ2-3, is GAGVSQTPSNKVTEKGKYVELRCDPISGHTALYWYRQSLGQGPEFLIYFQGTGAADDSGLPNDRFFAVRPEGSVSTLKIQRTERGDSAVYLCASSLNPSSGSTDTQYFGPGTRLTVL.

The V call is TRBV5-6, the J call TRBJ2-5; tentatively, D is TRBD2 (6 bases). The CDR3 sequence is 13 residues long. Per the germline V gene, CDR1 is SGHDT and CDR2 is YYEEEE. V gave up 2 bases and J gave up 6 bases, with 11 bases separating them. The CDR3 protein is CASSFFGGQTQYF. The CDR3 DNA is TGTGCCAGCAGCTTCTTCGGGGGTCAGACCCAGTACTTC.

J is TRBJ1-1 and V is TRBV7-3, with D possibly matching TRBD1 (6 bases). There are 13 residues in the CDR3. V gave up 8 bases and J gave up 4 bases, with 14 bases separating them. Germline CDR1 reads SGHTA; CDR2 reads FQGTGA. The CDR3 nucleotides are TGTGCCAGCGGACCGGGGGCGCGCACTGAAGCTTTCTTT. The encoded protein is CASGPGARTEAFF.

CDR3: CASGHTGGFSHYLDTQYF. The CDR3 nucleotides read TGTGCCAGCGGACATACAGGGGGCTTTTCCCACTACCTGGATACGCAGTATTTT. V is TRBV27 and J is TRBJ2-3, with 9 bases fitting TRBD1. V lost 8 bases and J lost 6; bases outside the gene matches: 21. Germline CDR1 and CDR2: MNHEY and SMNVEV (reference sequence). CDR3 size: 18 residues.

The chain recombines TRBV27 with TRBJ2-1; D call uncertain. Looked up from germline, CDR1 is MNHEY and CDR2 is SMNVEV (reference sequence). Trimming stripped 10 bases from V and 8 bases from J, with 15 bases between. This CDR3 contains 12 residues. In nucleotides, the CDR3 is TGTGCCACCAAGACGGGTCCCCATGAGCAGTTCTTC. It codes for CATKTGPHEQFF.